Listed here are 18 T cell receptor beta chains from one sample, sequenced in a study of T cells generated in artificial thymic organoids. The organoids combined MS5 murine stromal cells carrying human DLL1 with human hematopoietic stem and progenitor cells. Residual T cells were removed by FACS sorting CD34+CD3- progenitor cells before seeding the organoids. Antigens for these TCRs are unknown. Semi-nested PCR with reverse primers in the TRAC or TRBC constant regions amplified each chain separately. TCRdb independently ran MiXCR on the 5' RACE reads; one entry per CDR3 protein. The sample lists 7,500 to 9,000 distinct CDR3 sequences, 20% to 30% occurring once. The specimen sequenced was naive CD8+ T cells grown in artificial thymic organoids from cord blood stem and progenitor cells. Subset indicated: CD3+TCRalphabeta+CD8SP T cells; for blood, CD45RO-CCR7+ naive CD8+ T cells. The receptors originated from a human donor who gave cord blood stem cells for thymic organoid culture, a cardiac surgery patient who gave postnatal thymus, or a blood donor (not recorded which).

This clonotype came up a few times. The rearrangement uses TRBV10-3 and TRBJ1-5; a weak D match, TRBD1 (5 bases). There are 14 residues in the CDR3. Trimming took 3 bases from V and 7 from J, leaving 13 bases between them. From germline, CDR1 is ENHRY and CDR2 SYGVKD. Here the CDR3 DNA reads TGTGCCATCAGTGAATGGCAGGGTCGGCAGCCCCAGCATTTT. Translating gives CAISEWQGRQPQHF.

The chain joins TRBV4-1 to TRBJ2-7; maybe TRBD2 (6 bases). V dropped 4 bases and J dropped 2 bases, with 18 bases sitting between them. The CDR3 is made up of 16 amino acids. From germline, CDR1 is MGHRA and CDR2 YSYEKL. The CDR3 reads CASSLWRDSLPYEQYF. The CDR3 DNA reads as TGCGCCAGCAGCCTGTGGAGGGACTCCCTACCCTACGAGCAGTACTTC.

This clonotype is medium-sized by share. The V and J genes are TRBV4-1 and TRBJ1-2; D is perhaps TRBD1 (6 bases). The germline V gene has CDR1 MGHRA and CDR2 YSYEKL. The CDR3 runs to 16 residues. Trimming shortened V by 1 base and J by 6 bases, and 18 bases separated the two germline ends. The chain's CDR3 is CASSQVPRGQKDGYTF. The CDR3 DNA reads TGCGCCAGCAGCCAAGTCCCCCGGGGGCAGAAGGATGGCTACACCTTC.

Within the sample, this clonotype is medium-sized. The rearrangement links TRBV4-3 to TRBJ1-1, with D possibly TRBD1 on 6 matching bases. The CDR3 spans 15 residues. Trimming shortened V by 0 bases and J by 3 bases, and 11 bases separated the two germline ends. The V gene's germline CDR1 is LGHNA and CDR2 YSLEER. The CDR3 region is CASSQEGRGHTEAFF. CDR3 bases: TGCGCCAGCAGCCAAGAGGGCAGGGGTCACACTGAAGCTTTCTTT.

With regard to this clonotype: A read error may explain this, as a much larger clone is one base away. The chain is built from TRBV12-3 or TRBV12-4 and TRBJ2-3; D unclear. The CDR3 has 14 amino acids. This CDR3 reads CVSSFSTRTDTQYF. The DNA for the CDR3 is TGTGTCAGCAGTTTTAGTACACGCACAGATACGCAGTATTTT.

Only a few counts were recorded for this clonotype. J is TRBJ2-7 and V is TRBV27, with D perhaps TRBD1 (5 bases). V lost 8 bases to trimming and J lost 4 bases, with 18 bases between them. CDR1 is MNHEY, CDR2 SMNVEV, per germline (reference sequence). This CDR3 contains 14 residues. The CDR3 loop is CASGWGRAEYEQYF. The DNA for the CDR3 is TGTGCCAGCGGGTGGGGCAGGGCTGAGTACGAGCAGTACTTC.

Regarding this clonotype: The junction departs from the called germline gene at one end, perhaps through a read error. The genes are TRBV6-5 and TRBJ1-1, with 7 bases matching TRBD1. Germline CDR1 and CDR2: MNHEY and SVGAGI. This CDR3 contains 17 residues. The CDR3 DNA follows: TGTGCCAGCAGGTACTCGGTAGAGCACAGGGGAAGGACTGAAGCTTTCTTT. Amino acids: CASRYSVEHRGRTEAFF.

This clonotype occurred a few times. The CDR3 region has the DNA TGTGCCAGCAGTTTAAAAGCGAACACTGAAGCTTTCTTT. Its translation is CASSLKANTEAFF. This chain uses TRBV12-3 or TRBV12-4 with TRBJ1-1; no firm D call. Between the trimmed V and J ends, which lost 2 bases and 1 base, there was a span of 5 bases. The CDR3 extends over 13 amino acids.

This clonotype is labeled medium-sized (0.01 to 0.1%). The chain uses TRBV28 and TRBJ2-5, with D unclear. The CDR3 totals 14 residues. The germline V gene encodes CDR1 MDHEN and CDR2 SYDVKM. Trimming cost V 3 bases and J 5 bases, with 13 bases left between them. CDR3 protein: CASSLNRYLETQYF. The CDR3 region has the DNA TGTGCCAGCAGTTTGAACCGGTATCTGGAGACCCAGTACTTC.

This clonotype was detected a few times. CDR3 sequence reads: CAISEGRDRGPFPYGYTF. In DNA, the CDR3 is TGTGCCATCAGTGAGGGAAGGGACAGGGGCCCCTTTCCGTATGGCTACACCTTC. The rearrangement joins TRBV10-3 to TRBJ1-2, with 10 bases lining up with TRBD1. This CDR3 is built from 18 residues. CDR1 is ENHRY and CDR2 is SYGVKD in the germline V gene. The V and J ends lost 2 bases and 5 bases, in that order; junction bases with no gene match: 14.

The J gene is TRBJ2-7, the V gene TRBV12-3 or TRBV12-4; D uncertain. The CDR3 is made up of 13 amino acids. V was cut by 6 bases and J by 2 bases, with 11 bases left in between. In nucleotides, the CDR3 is TGTGCCAGCAGCCCCAGAACGACCTACGAGCAGTACTTC. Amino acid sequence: CASSPRTTYEQYF.

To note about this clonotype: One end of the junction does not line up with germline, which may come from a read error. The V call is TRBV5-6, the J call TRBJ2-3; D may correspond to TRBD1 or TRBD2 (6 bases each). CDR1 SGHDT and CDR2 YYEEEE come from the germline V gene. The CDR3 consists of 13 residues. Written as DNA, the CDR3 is TGTGCCAGCAGCTGGGGGGCCACAGATACGCGGTATTTT. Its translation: CASSWGATDTRYF.

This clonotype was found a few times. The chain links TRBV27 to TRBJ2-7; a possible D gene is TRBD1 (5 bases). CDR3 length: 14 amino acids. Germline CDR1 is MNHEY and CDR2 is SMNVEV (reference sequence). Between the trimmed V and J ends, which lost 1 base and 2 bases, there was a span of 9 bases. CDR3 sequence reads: CASSLFGRAYEQYF. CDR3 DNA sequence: TGTGCCAGCAGTTTATTCGGCAGGGCCTACGAGCAGTACTTC.

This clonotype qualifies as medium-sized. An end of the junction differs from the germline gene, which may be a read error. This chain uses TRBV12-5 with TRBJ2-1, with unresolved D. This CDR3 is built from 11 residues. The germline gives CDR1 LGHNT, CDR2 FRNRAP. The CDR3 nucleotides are TGTGCTAGTGCTTTGGGAAATGAGCAGTTCTTC. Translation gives CASALGNEQFF.

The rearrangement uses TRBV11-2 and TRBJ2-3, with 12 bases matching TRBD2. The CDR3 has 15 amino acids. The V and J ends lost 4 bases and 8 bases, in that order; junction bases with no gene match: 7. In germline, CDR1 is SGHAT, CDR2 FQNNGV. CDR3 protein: CASSSLAGGAVTQYF. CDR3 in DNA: TGTGCCAGCAGCTCCCTAGCGGGGGGGGCTGTTACGCAGTATTTT.

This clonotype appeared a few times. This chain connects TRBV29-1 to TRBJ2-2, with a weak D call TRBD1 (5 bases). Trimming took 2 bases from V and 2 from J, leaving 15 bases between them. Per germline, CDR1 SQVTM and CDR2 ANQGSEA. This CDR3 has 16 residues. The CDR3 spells CSVENRGFYNTGELFF. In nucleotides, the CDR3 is TGCAGCGTTGAAAATAGGGGTTTTTACAACACCGGGGAGCTGTTTTTT.

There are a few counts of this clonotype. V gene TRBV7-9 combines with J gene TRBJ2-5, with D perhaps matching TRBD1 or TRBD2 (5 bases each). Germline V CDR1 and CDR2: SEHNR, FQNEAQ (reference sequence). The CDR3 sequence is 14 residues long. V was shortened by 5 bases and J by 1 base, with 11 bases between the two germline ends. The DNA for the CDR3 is TGTGCCAGCAGCCACTGGGACCCCCAAGAGACCCAGTACTTC. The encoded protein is CASSHWDPQETQYF. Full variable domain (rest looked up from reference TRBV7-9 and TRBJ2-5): DTGVSQNPRHKITKRGQNVTFRCDPISEHNRLYWYRQTLGQGPEFLTYFQNEAQLEKSRLLSDRFSAERPKGSFSTLEIQRTEQGDSAMYLCASSHWDPQETQYFGPGTRLLVL.

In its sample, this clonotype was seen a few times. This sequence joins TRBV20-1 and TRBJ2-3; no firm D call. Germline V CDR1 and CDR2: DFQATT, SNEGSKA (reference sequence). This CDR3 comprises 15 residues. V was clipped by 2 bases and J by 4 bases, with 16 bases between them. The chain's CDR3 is CSARWPQVLSDTQYF. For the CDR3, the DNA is TGCAGTGCTAGATGGCCCCAGGTACTCTCAGATACGCAGTATTTT.